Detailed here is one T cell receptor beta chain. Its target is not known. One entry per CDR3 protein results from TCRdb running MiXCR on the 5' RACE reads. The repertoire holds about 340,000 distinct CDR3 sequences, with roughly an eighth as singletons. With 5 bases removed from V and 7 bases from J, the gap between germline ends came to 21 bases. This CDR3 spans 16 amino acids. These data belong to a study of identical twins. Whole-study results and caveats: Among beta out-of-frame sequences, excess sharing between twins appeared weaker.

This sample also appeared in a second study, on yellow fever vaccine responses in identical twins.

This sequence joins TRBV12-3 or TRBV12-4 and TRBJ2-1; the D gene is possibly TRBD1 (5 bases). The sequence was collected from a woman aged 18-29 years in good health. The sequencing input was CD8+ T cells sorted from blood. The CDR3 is CASSPSRQPKWNEQFF. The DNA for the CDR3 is TGTGCCAGCAGTCCCTCTCGACAGCCAAAATGGAATGAGCAGTTCTTC.